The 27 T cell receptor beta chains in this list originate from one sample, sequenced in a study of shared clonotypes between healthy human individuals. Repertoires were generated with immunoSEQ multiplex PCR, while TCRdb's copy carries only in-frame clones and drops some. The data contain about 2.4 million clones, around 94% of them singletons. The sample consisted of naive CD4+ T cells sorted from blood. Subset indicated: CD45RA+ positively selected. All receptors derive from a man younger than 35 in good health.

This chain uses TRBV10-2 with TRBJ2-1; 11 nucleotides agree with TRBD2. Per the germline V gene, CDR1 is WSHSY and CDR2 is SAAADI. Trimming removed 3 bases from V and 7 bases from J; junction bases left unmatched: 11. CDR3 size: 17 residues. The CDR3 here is CASSDLLLAGVRNEQFF. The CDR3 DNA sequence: TGCGCCAGCAGTGACCTACTACTAGCGGGAGTCAGGAATGAGCAGTTCTTC.

The CDR3 coding sequence is TGTGCCAGCAGCCCCCCCGTAGTGAGTGGCTACGAGCAGTACTTC. This encodes CASSPPVVSGYEQYF. V and J are TRBV7-2 and TRBJ2-7; D is uncertain. Deletions cut 5 bases from V and 3 bases from J, with 17 bases between. The germline V gene has CDR1 SGHTA and CDR2 FQGNSA. The CDR3 totals 15 residues.

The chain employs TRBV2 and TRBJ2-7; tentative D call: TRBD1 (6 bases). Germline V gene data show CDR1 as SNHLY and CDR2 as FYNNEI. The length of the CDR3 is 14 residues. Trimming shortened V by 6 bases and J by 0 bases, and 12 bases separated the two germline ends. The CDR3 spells CASSYRATSYEQYF. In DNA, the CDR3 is TGTGCCAGCAGCTACAGGGCCACCTCCTACGAGCAGTACTTC.

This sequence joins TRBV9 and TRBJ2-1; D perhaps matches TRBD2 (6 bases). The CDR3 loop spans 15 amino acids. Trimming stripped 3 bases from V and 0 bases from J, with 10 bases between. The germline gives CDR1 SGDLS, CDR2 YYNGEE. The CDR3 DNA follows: TGTGCCAGCAGCGAGGCGGGGTCCTCCTACAATGAGCAGTTCTTC. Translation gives CASSEAGSSYNEQFF.

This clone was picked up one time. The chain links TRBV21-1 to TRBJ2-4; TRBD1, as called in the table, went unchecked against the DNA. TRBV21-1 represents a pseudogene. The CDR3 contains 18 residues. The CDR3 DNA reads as TGTGCCAGCAGCCAAGGGGACAGGGGGGTCCGCGCCAAAAACATTCAGTACTTC. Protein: CASSQGDRGVRAKNIQYF.

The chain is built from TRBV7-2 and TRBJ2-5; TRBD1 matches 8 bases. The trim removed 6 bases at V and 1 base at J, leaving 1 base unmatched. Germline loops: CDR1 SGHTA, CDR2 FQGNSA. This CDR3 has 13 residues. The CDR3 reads CASRTGVQETQYF. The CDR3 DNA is TGTGCCAGCAGGACAGGGGTCCAAGAGACCCAGTACTTC.

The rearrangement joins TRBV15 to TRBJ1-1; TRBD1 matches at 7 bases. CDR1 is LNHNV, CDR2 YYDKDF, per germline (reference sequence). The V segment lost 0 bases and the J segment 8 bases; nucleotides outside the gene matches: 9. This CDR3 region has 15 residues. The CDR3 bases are TGTGCCACCAGCAGAGACGTTTCAGGGGGGGAGGAAGCTTTCTTT. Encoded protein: CATSRDVSGGEEAFF.

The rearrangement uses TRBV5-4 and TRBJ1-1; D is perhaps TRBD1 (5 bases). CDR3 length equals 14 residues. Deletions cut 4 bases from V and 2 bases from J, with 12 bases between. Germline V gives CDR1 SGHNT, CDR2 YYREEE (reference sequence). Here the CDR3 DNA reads TGTGCCAGCAGCAACCCGGGGGGTAACACTGAAGCTTTCTTT. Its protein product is CASSNPGGNTEAFF. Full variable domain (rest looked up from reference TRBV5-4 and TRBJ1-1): ETGVTQSPTHLIKTRGQQVTLRCSSQSGHNTVSWYQQALGQGPQFIFQYYREEENGRGNFPPRFSGLQFPNYSSELNVNALELDDSALYLCASSNPGGNTEAFFGQGTRLTVV.

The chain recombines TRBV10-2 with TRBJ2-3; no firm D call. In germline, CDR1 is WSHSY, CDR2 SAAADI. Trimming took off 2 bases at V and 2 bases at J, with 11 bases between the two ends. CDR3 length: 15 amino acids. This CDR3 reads CASSEKARSTDTQYF. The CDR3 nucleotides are TGCGCCAGCAGTGAGAAGGCTAGATCCACAGATACGCAGTATTTT.

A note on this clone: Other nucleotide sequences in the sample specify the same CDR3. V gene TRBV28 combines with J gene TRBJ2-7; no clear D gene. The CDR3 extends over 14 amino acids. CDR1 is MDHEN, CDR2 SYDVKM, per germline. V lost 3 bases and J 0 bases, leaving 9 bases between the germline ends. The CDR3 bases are TGTGCCAGCAGTTTGAGTGGGTCCTCCTACGAGCAGTACTTC. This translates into CASSLSGSSYEQYF. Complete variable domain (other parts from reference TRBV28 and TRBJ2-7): DVKVTQSSRYLVKRTGEKVFLECVQDMDHENMFWYRQDPGLGLRLIYFSYDVKMKEKGDIPEGYSVSREKKERFSLILESASTNQTSMYLCASSLSGSSYEQYFGPGTRLTVT.

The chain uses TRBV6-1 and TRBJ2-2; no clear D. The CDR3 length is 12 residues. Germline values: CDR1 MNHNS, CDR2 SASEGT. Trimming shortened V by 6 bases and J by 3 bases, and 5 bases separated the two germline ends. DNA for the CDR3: TGTGCCAGCAGACGGGACACCGGGGAGCTGTTTTTT. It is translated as CASRRDTGELFF.

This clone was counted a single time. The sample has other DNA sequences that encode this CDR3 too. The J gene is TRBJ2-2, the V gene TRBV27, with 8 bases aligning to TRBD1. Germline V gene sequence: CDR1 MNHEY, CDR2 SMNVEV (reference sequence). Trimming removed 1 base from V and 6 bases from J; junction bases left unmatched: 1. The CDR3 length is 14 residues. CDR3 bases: TGTGCCAGCAGTTTATTCAGGGGGCCCGGGGAGCTGTTTTTT. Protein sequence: CASSLFRGPGELFF.

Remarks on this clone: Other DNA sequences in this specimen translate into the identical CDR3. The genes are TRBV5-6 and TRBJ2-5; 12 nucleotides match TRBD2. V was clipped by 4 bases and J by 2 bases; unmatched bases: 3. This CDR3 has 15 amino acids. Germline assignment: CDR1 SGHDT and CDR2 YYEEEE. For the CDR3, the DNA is TGTGCCAGCAGCCCAGGACTAGCGGGACAAGAGACCCAGTACTTC. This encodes CASSPGLAGQETQYF. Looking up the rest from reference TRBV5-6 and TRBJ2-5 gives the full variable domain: DAGVTQSPTHLIKTRGQQVTLRCSPKSGHDTVSWYQQALGQGPQFIFQYYEEEERQRGNFPDRFSGHQFPNYSSELNVNALLLGDSALYLCASSPGLAGQETQYFGPGTRLLVL.

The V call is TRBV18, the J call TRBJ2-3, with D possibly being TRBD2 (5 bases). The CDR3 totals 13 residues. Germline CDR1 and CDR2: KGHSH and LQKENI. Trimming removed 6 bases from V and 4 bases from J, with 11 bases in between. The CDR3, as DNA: TGTGCCAGCTCTCGTTTGGAGGCAGATACGCAGTATTTT. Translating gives CASSRLEADTQYF.

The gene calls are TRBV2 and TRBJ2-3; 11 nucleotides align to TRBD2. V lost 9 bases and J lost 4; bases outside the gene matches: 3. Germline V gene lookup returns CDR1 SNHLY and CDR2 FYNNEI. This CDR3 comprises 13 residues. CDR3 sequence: CARTSGSSDTQYF. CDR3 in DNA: TGTGCCAGAACTAGCGGGAGCTCAGATACGCAGTATTTT.

For the CDR3, the DNA is TGCGCCAGCAGCTTGGGTCGGGGGCCCATGTCCTACGAGCAGTACTTC. Translation gives CASSLGRGPMSYEQYF. The chain joins TRBV5-1 to TRBJ2-7; D might be TRBD1 or TRBD2, each matching 6 bases. Germline CDR1 SGHRS, CDR2 YFSETQ. Trimming took off 0 bases at V and 1 base at J, with 14 bases between the two ends. CDR3 length equals 16 residues. Looking up the rest from reference TRBV5-1 and TRBJ2-7 gives the full variable domain: KAGVTQTPRYLIKTRGQQVTLSCSPISGHRSVSWYQQTPGQGLQFLFEYFSETQRNKGNFPGRFSGRQFSNSRSEMNVSTLELGDSALYLCASSLGRGPMSYEQYFGPGTRLTVT.

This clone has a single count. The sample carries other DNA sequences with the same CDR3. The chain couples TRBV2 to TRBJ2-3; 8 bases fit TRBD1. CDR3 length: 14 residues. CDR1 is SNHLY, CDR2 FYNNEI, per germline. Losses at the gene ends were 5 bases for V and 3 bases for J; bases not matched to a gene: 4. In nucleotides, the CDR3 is TGTGCCAGCAGTCTGGACAGGGCTACAGATACGCAGTATTTT. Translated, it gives CASSLDRATDTQYF.

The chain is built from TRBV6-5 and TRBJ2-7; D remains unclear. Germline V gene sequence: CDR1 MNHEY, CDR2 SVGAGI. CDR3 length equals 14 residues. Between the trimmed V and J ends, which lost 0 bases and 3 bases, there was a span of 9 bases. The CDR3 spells CASSYSRKGYEQYF. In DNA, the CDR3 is TGTGCCAGCAGTTACTCGAGGAAGGGCTACGAGCAGTACTTC.

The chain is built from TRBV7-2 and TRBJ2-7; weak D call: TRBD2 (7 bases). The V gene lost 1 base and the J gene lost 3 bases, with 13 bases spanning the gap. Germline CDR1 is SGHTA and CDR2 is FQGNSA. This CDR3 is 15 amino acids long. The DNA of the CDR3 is TGTGCCAGCAGCTTAGTGCAGGGAGGGGGCTACGAGCAGTACTTC. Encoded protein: CASSLVQGGGYEQYF.

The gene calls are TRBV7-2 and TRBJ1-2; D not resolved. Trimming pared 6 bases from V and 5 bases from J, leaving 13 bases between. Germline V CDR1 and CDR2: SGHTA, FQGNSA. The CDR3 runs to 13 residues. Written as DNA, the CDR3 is TGTGCCAGCAGTCCCCCGGCCCTTTATGGCTACACCTTC. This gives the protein CASSPPALYGYTF.

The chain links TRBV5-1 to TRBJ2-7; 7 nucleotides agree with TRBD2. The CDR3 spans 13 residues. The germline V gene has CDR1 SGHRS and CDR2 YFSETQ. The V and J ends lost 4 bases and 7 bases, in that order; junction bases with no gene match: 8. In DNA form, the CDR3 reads TGCGCCAGCAGCGCGGGAGTCTCGGGGGAGCAGTACTTC. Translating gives CASSAGVSGEQYF.

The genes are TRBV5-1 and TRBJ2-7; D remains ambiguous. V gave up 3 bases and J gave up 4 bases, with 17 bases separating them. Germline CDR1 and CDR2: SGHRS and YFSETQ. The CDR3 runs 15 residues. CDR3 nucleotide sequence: TGCGCCAGCAGCTCGCTGGAAACAACCCTATACGAGCAGTACTTC. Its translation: CASSSLETTLYEQYF.

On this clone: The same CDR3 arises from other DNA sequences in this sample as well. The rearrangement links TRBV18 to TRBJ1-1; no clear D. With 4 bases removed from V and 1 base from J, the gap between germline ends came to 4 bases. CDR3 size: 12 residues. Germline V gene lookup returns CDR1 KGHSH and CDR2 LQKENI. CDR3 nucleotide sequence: TGTGCCAGCTCACTTCCGAACACTGAAGCTTTCTTT. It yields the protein CASSLPNTEAFF.

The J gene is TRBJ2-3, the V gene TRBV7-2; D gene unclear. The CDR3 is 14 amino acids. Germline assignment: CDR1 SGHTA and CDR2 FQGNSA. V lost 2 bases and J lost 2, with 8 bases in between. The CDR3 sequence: CASSLNGITDTQYF. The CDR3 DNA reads TGTGCCAGCAGCTTAAATGGCATCACAGATACGCAGTATTTT.

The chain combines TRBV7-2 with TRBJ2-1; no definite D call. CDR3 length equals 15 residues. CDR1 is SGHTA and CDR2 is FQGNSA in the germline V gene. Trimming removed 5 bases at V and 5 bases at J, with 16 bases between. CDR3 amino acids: CASSPDRPKHNEQFF. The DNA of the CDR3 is TGTGCCAGCAGCCCCGATCGGCCGAAGCACAATGAGCAGTTCTTC.

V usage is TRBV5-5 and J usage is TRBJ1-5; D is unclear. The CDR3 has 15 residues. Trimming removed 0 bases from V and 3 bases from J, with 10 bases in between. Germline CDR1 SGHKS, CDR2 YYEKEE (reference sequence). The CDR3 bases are TGTGCCAGCAGCTTGGGACGGACGATCAATCAGCCCCAGCATTTT. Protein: CASSLGRTINQPQHF.

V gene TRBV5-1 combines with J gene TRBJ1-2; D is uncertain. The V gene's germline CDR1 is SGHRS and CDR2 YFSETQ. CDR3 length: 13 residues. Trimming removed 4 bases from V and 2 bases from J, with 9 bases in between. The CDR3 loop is CASSGPQNYGYTF. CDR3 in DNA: TGCGCCAGCAGCGGTCCTCAAAACTATGGCTACACCTTC.